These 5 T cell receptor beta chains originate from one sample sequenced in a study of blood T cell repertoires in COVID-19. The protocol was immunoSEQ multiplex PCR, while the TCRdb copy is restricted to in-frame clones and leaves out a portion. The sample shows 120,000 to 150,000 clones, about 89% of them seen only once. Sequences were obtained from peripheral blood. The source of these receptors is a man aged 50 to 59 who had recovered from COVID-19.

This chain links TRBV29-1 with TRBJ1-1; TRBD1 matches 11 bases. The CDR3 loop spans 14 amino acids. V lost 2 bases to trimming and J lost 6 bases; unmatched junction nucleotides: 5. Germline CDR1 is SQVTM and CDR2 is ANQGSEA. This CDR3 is CSVEKGTGGSEAFF. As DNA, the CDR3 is TGCAGCGTTGAAAAAGGGACAGGGGGTTCTGAAGCTTTCTTT.

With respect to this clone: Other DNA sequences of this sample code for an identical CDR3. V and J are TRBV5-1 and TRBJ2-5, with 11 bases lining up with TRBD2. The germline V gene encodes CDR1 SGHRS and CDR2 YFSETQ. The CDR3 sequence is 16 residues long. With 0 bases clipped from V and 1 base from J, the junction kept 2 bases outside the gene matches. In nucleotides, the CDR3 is TGCGCCAGCAGCTTGGGGCTAGCGGGGGGCCAAGAGACCCAGTACTTC. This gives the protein CASSLGLAGGQETQYF.

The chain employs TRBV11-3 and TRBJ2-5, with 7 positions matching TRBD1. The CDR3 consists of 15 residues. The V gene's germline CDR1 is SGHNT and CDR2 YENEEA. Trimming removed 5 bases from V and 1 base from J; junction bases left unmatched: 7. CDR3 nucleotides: TGTGCCAGCAGCCCGCGACAGGGTTCCCAAGAGACCCAGTACTTC. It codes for CASSPRQGSQETQYF.

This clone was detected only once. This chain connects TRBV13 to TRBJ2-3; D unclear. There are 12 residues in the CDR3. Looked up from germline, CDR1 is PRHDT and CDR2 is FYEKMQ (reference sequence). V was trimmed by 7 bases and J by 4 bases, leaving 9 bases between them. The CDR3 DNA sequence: TGTGCCAGCACCACACCTTCAGATACGCAGTATTTT. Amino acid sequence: CASTTPSDTQYF.

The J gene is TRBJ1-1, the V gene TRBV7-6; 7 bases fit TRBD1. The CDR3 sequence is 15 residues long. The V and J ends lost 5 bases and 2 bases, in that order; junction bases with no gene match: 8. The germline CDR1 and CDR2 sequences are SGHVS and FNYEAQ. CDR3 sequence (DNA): TGTGCCAGCAGCCCAGGACAGGACGTTAACACTGAAGCTTTCTTT. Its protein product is CASSPGQDVNTEAFF.